This T cell receptor beta chain was documented in a study of T cells expressing NK-cell markers. The CDR3 is 14 residues long. Germline assignment: CDR1 SGDLS and CDR2 YYNGEE. UMIs were included in TCR beta cDNA generated by 5'RACE template switching. Reprocessing the 5' RACE reads, TCRdb reports a single entry for every CDR3 protein and omits DNA. Seen in this sample are roughly 420,000 distinct CDR3 sequences; the ten most common clones hold roughly 8%. This TCR came from a woman between 18 and 75 years old in good health. The J gene is TRBJ2-5, the V gene TRBV9; the D call of TRBD1 rests on TCRdb alone, since no DNA is present to check it. Sequencing used blood T cells: a sorted CD56 or NKG2C T cell subset, CD4+ or CD8+ T cells, or bulk PBMC T cells (not recorded which). The chain's CDR3 is CASSVNIRGETQYF.